The 9 T cell receptor beta chains below were found in one sample sequenced in a study of human T cells and chemical hapten exposure. TCRdb analysed the RACE reads with MiXCR anew, one entry per CDR3 protein. Altogether about 120,000 distinct CDR3 sequences are present, around 13% being singletons, with the ten largest covering less than 0.95%. As to time point: patch test 1, 2 weeks after DPC sensitization. Treatment defined: therapeutic diphenylcyclopropenone sensitization with weekly scalp DPC. Source: whole blood, taken in connection with sensitization to the hapten diphenylcyclopropenone (DPC). The receptors derive from a man between 18 and 35 years old with alopecia areata. Some clones in this sample may be carry-over from other donors' samples.

This CDR3 reads CASSPHAGSRNTIYF. CDR3 in DNA: TGTGCCAGCAGTCCTCACGCGGGGTCAAGAAACACCATATATTTT. This sequence joins TRBV27 and TRBJ1-3; D not certain. The CDR3 has 15 amino acids. Germline values: CDR1 MNHEY, CDR2 SMNVEV (reference sequence). V was cut by 5 bases and J by 5 bases, with 16 bases left in between.

In this sample, this clonotype turned up a few times. The chain couples TRBV12-3 or TRBV12-4 to TRBJ2-3, with a weak D call TRBD2 (5 bases). The CDR3 totals 14 residues. Trimming left V 3 bases short and J 2 bases short, with 9 bases between. The CDR3 loop is CASSFGLYTDTQYF. The CDR3 coding sequence is TGTGCCAGCAGTTTTGGACTGTACACAGATACGCAGTATTTT.

This chain links TRBV12-3 or TRBV12-4 with TRBJ1-5; 8 bases are a match to TRBD1. The CDR3 consists of 15 residues. V was pared by 5 bases and J by 7 bases, with 10 bases of the junction left unmatched. The CDR3 DNA reads TGTGCCAGCAGTCCCCGGGACAGGCAAGGGCAGCCCCAGCATTTT. Protein: CASSPRDRQGQPQHF.

The rearrangement joins TRBV6-4 to TRBJ2-1; 8 nucleotides match TRBD2. J gave up 10 bases and V 2 bases, and 7 bases lay outside the gene matches. The CDR3 sequence is 14 residues long. The germline V gene encodes CDR1 MRHNA and CDR2 SNTAGT. CDR3 in DNA: TGTGCCAGCAGTGACCTAGCGGGCCCCAGGGAGCAGTTCTTC. Translating gives CASSDLAGPREQFF.

This clonotype showed up just a few times. This chain joins TRBV5-1 and TRBJ2-2, with a tentative D call TRBD1 (6 bases). This CDR3 spans 17 amino acids. The germline V gene encodes CDR1 SGHRS and CDR2 YFSETQ. Trimming pared 3 bases from V and 0 bases from J, leaving 15 bases between. The CDR3 nucleotides are TGCGCCAGCAGCTCGAGGAGCGGACAGTCGAACACCGGGGAGCTGTTTTTT. Protein product: CASSSRSGQSNTGELFF.

This clonotype was observed a handful of times. This chain connects TRBV19 to TRBJ2-7; tentative D call: TRBD2 (5 bases). V lost 3 bases, J lost 5 bases, and 11 bases lay in between. This CDR3 spans 13 amino acids. Germline-derived CDR1 and CDR2 are LNHDA and SQIVND (reference sequence). DNA for the CDR3: TGTGCCAGTAGTATGAGACCCGGGGACGAGCAGTACTTC. It encodes CASSMRPGDEQYF.

The chain carries TRBV7-2 and TRBJ2-3; 11 nucleotides align to TRBD2. CDR3 length: 16 residues. Germline lookup yields CDR1 SGHTA and CDR2 FQGNSA. With V trimmed by 4 bases and J by 5 bases, 8 bases remained unmatched. In DNA, the CDR3 is TGTGCCAGCAGCTCTATAGCGGGGGGGCGTGTAGATACGCAGTATTTT. This encodes CASSSIAGGRVDTQYF.

The chain joins TRBV28 to TRBJ1-6; D ambiguous. The V gene lost 7 bases and the J gene lost 10 bases, with 11 bases spanning the gap. The CDR3 totals 12 residues. CDR1 MDHEN and CDR2 SYDVKM come from the germline V gene. CDR3 nucleotide sequence: TGTGCCAGCACCTCGGGGAACTCACCCCTCCACTTT. Its protein is CASTSGNSPLHF.

The chain couples TRBV14 to TRBJ2-2; 7 bases line up with TRBD2. From germline, CDR1 is SGHDN and CDR2 FVKESK. CDR3 size: 16 residues. V lost 0 bases, J lost 5 bases, and 6 bases stayed unmatched. The CDR3 DNA reads TGTGCCAGCAGCCAAGATCTCAGCGGGGTTACCGGGGAGCTGTTTTTT. Translated: CASSQDLSGVTGELFF.